Listed below are T cell receptor beta chains from one sample, sequenced in a study of human T cells and chemical hapten exposure. Each CDR3 protein gets one entry after TCRdb re-called the RACE reads with MiXCR. The data contain some 330,000 distinct CDR3 sequences, about 5% of them singletons. The sequenced sample was whole blood, obtained in connection with sensitization to the hapten diphenylcyclopropenone (DPC). The receptors derive from a woman aged 18-29 years with alopecia areata. Some clones in this sample may be carry-over from other donors' samples. CDR3s include the opening cysteine and the closing phenylalanine or tryptophan. Each record gives: D gene, clone size, J gene, V gene, CDR3 protein, CDR3 DNA. D genes are given only for firm matches. Clone size is shown for a subset of rows, as once, few, many or a class of expanded clone.

D: -; size: many; J: TRBJ2-3; V: TRBV5-1; CDR3: CASSTRSQGDTQYF; DNA: TGCGCCAGCAGCACCCGGTCCCAAGGAGATACGCAGTATTTT
D: TRBD2; size: many; J: TRBJ2-5; V: TRBV5-1; CDR3: CASSYPTSGERQETQYF; DNA: TGCGCCAGCAGCTACCCCACTAGCGGGGAGCGCCAAGAGACCCAGTACTTC
D: TRBD2; size: few; J: TRBJ2-3; V: TRBV11-2; CDR3: CASSPNGLVADTQYF; DNA: TGTGCCAGCAGCCCTAACGGACTAGTAGCAGATACGCAGTATTTT
D: -; size: few; J: TRBJ1-2; V: TRBV9; CDR3: CASSVDLVNYGYTF; DNA: TGTGCCAGCAGCGTAGACCTAGTTAACTATGGCTACACCTTC
D: TRBD1; size: -; J: TRBJ2-7; V: TRBV5-1; CDR3: CASSSRTGPQRKPSYEQYF; DNA: TGCGCCAGCAGCTCCCGGACAGGGCCCCAACGAAAGCCGAGCTACGAGCAGTACTTC
D: -; size: many; J: TRBJ2-1; V: TRBV5-1; CDR3: CASSFIEGYNEQFF; DNA: TGCGCCAGCAGCTTCATTGAGGGCTACAATGAGCAGTTCTTC
D: TRBD2; size: -; J: TRBJ2-5; V: TRBV6-4; CDR3: CASTVAGGQETQYF; DNA: TGTGCCAGCACAGTAGCGGGGGGTCAAGAGACCCAGTACTTC
D: -; size: few; J: TRBJ1-1; V: TRBV6-2/TRBV6-3; CDR3: CASSYRGADTEAFF; DNA: TGTGCCAGCAGCTACCGGGGGGCCGACACTGAAGCTTTCTTT
D: TRBD1; size: many; J: TRBJ1-6; V: TRBV7-8; CDR3: CASSLRDRPNSPLHF; DNA: TGTGCCAGCAGCCTCCGGGACAGACCCAATTCACCCCTCCACTTT
D: -; size: many; J: TRBJ2-7; V: TRBV27; CDR3: CASSPSVLSYEQYF; DNA: TGTGCCAGCAGTCCGTCGGTCCTCTCCTACGAGCAGTACTTC
D: TRBD1; size: many; J: TRBJ1-2; V: TRBV5-1; CDR3: CASSPGQGNYGYTF; DNA: TGTGCCAGCAGCCCAGGACAGGGCAACTATGGCTACACCTTC
D: -; size: many; J: TRBJ1-1; V: TRBV10-3; CDR3: CAISGKGVRNTEAFF; DNA: TGTGCCATCAGTGGCAAGGGAGTCAGGAACACTGAAGCTTTCTTT
D: -; size: few; J: TRBJ2-3; V: TRBV6-4; CDR3: CASSQYTGNRPDTQYF; DNA: TGTGCCAGCAGCCAATATACAGGGAATCGTCCAGATACGCAGTATTTT
D: -; size: few; J: TRBJ2-3; V: TRBV6-5; CDR3: CASSYSLRGIGTDTQYF; DNA: TGTGCCAGCAGTTACTCGCTTCGCGGAATTGGTACAGATACGCAGTATTTT
D: TRBD2; size: few; J: TRBJ2-1; V: TRBV4-2; CDR3: CASSQDLLAGGYNEQFF; DNA: TGTGCCAGCAGCCAAGATTTGCTAGCGGGGGGCTACAATGAGCAGTTCTTC
D: -; size: many; J: TRBJ1-2; V: TRBV5-1; CDR3: CASSLQIGGGYGYTF; DNA: TGCGCCAGCAGCTTGCAAATCGGAGGTGGATATGGCTACACCTTC
D: TRBD1; size: -; J: TRBJ2-1; V: TRBV18; CDR3: CASSPRQGPSNEQFF; DNA: TGTGCCAGCTCACCGCGACAGGGTCCGAGCAATGAGCAGTTCTTC
D: -; size: few; J: TRBJ1-6; V: TRBV12-5; CDR3: CASGRYQEGSSPLHF; DNA: TGTGCTAGTGGCAGATACCAAGAGGGTAGTTCACCCCTCCACTTT
D: -; size: many; J: TRBJ1-5; V: TRBV7-8; CDR3: CASSLELSEPQHF; DNA: TGTGCCAGCAGCTTAGAACTGAGCGAGCCCCAGCATTTT
D: -; size: few; J: TRBJ2-1; V: TRBV19; CDR3: CASSIDGFEGNEQFF; DNA: TGTGCCAGTAGTATAGATGGGTTCGAGGGCAATGAGCAGTTCTTC
D: -; size: many; J: TRBJ1-2; V: TRBV3-1; CDR3: CASSPQANNYGYTF; DNA: TGTGCCAGCAGCCCTCAGGCGAATAACTATGGCTACACCTTC
D: -; size: many; J: TRBJ1-6; V: TRBV5-5; CDR3: CASSLDRTDSPLHF; DNA: TGTGCCAGCAGCTTGGACAGGACCGATTCACCCCTCCACTTT
D: -; size: many; J: TRBJ2-7; V: TRBV5-4; CDR3: CASSFTDYSPGEQYF; DNA: TGTGCCAGCAGCTTTACTGACTACTCCCCGGGGGAGCAGTACTTC
D: -; size: -; J: TRBJ1-5; V: TRBV6-1; CDR3: CASTEGAGDQPQHF; DNA: TGTGCCAGCACGGAAGGGGCTGGAGATCAGCCCCAGCATTTT
D: -; size: -; J: TRBJ2-5; V: TRBV18; CDR3: CASSPQGTETQYF; DNA: TGTGCCAGCTCACCACAGGGGACCGAGACCCAGTACTTC
D: -; size: many; J: TRBJ1-1; V: TRBV29-1; CDR3: CSVVATGLVAFF; DNA: TGCAGCGTTGTTGCTACAGGGTTGGTGGCTTTCTTT
D: -; size: -; J: TRBJ2-3; V: TRBV12-3/TRBV12-4; CDR3: CASSGAANTQYF; DNA: TGTGCCAGCAGTGGGGCGGCTAATACGCAGTATTTT
D: -; size: many; J: TRBJ2-5; V: TRBV11-1; CDR3: CASSLSDGGETQYF; DNA: TGTGCCAGCAGCTTATCTGACGGAGGGGAGACCCAGTACTTC
D: -; size: -; J: TRBJ1-6; V: TRBV27; CDR3: CASSLKAGTYNSPLHF; DNA: TGTGCCAGCAGTTTGAAGGCGGGCACCTATAATTCACCCCTCCACTTT
D: -; size: few; J: TRBJ2-5; V: TRBV7-7; CDR3: CASSLHPTGQETQYF; DNA: TGTGCTAGCAGCTTACACCCGACAGGACAAGAGACCCAGTACTTC
D: -; size: many; J: TRBJ1-5; V: TRBV12-3/TRBV12-4; CDR3: CASSLALGAYSNQPQHF; DNA: TGTGCCAGCAGTTTAGCCCTGGGGGCCTATAGCAATCAGCCCCAGCATTTT
D: -; size: few; J: TRBJ1-2; V: TRBV3-1; CDR3: CASSQEGGPPNYGYTF; DNA: TGTGCCAGCAGCCAAGAAGGGGGGCCCCCTAACTATGGCTACACCTTC
D: -; size: many; J: TRBJ1-1; V: TRBV7-9; CDR3: CASSLVQGKNTEAFF; DNA: TGTGCCAGCAGCTTAGTCCAGGGAAAGAACACTGAAGCTTTCTTT
D: -; size: many; J: TRBJ1-2; V: TRBV6-1; CDR3: CASIVGNDRFGGYTF; DNA: TGTGCCAGCATTGTGGGGAATGACAGGTTTGGCGGCTACACCTTC
D: -; size: many; J: TRBJ2-3; V: TRBV7-2; CDR3: CASSLEGPRGGTTDTQYF; DNA: TGTGCCAGCAGCTTAGAAGGTCCCAGGGGGGGCACCACAGATACGCAGTATTTT
D: -; size: -; J: TRBJ1-1; V: TRBV7-2; CDR3: CASSPIVGGAFF; DNA: TGTGCCAGCAGCCCCATTGTGGGGGGAGCTTTCTTT
D: -; size: -; J: TRBJ2-7; V: TRBV18; CDR3: CASSLTLGDYEQYF; DNA: TGTGCCAGCTCACTTACCCTAGGGGATTACGAGCAGTACTTC